Listed below are T cell receptor beta chains from one sample, sequenced in a study of Tregs in tolerant kidney transplant recipients. Produced via immunoSEQ multiplex PCR; TCRdb's table is partial and in-frame only. The top ten clones hold nearly 0.4% of a sample with about 69,000 clones, about 88% of them seen once. Sequencing used CD4+ T cells from blood, obtained before the transplant. The receptors shown here come from a human donor who received a combined kidney and bone marrow transplant. Both conserved end residues are part of each CDR3. D genes are given only for firm matches. For some rows the clone size is stated as once, few or many, or as a class when expanded; others skip it.

CDR3aa: CASSPFRGFPVGEQYF
CDR3nt: TGTGCCAGCAGTCCTTTCCGCGGGTTCCCGGTGGGGGAGCAGTACTTC
d_gene: .
j_gene: TRBJ2-7
v_gene: TRBV27
abundance: once

CDR3aa: CASSNRFRSPQHF
CDR3nt: TGTGCCAGCAGTAACAGGTTCCGGTCGCCCCAGCATTTT
d_gene: .
j_gene: TRBJ1-5
v_gene: TRBV5-6
abundance: .

CDR3aa: CASSAGTLGNQPQHF
CDR3nt: TGTGCCAGCAGTGCCGGGACACTTGGGAATCAGCCCCAGCATTTT
d_gene: .
j_gene: TRBJ1-5
v_gene: TRBV28
abundance: .

CDR3aa: CASSQTLYTEAFF
CDR3nt: TGTGCCAGCAGTCAGACTCTATACACTGAAGCTTTCTTT
d_gene: .
j_gene: TRBJ1-1
v_gene: TRBV9
abundance: .

CDR3aa: CASSSGIGGSYNEQFF
CDR3nt: TGCGCCAGCAGCTCGGGGATAGGGGGTTCCTACAATGAGCAGTTCTTC
d_gene: .
j_gene: TRBJ2-1
v_gene: TRBV5-1
abundance: .

CDR3aa: CASSLRGGYSDGYTF
CDR3nt: TGCGCCAGCAGCTTAAGGGGCGGTTATTCTGATGGCTACACCTTC
d_gene: .
j_gene: TRBJ1-2
v_gene: TRBV5-1
abundance: .

CDR3aa: CASSPSGSSYNEQFF
CDR3nt: TGTGCCAGCAGCCCGAGCGGGAGCTCCTACAATGAGCAGTTCTTC
d_gene: TRBD2
j_gene: TRBJ2-1
v_gene: TRBV7-3
abundance: .

CDR3aa: CASSPNFGRGKDQPQHF
CDR3nt: TGTGCCAGCAGCCCCAACTTTGGGAGGGGTAAGGATCAGCCCCAGCATTTT
d_gene: .
j_gene: TRBJ1-5
v_gene: TRBV4-2
abundance: .

CDR3aa: CASSLGGGAHEKLFF
CDR3nt: TGCGCCAGCAGCTTGGGCGGGGGGGCCCATGAAAAACTGTTTTTT
d_gene: .
j_gene: TRBJ1-4
v_gene: TRBV5-1
abundance: .

CDR3aa: CASSPGTGNFQETQYF
CDR3nt: TGCGCCAGCAGCCCGGGGACAGGCAATTTCCAAGAGACCCAGTACTTC
d_gene: TRBD1
j_gene: TRBJ2-5
v_gene: TRBV5-1
abundance: .

CDR3aa: CASTPGQAHETQYF
CDR3nt: TGTGCCAGCACCCCGGGACAGGCCCATGAGACCCAGTACTTC
d_gene: TRBD1
j_gene: TRBJ2-5
v_gene: TRBV7-2
abundance: .

CDR3aa: CASSRDSGSGNTIYF
CDR3nt: TGTGCCAGCAGCCGGGACAGCGGATCTGGAAACACCATATATTTT
d_gene: TRBD1
j_gene: TRBJ1-3
v_gene: TRBV14
abundance: .

CDR3aa: CASSTTGTGGTTGNTIYF
CDR3nt: TGTGCCAGCAGTACAACCGGGACAGGGGGAACAACTGGAAACACCATATATTTT
d_gene: TRBD1
j_gene: TRBJ1-3
v_gene: TRBV27
abundance: .

CDR3aa: CASYLGQGNTEAFF
CDR3nt: TGTGCCAGCTACCTGGGACAGGGGAACACTGAAGCTTTCTTT
d_gene: TRBD1
j_gene: TRBJ1-1
v_gene: TRBV18
abundance: .

CDR3aa: CASSYSGGAGANVLTF
CDR3nt: TGTGCCAGCAGTTACTCCGGGGGGGCCGGGGCCAACGTCCTGACTTTC
d_gene: TRBD2
j_gene: TRBJ2-6
v_gene: TRBV6-5
abundance: .

CDR3aa: CASSRLQGSGANVLTF
CDR3nt: TGCGCCAGCAGCCGGTTACAGGGGTCTGGGGCCAACGTCCTGACTTTC
d_gene: TRBD1
j_gene: TRBJ2-6
v_gene: TRBV4-1
abundance: .

CDR3aa: CASSPDTYEQYF
CDR3nt: TGTGCCAGCAGCCCAGACACGTACGAGCAGTACTTC
d_gene: .
j_gene: TRBJ2-7
v_gene: TRBV7-9
abundance: .

CDR3aa: CASSQFGGRGEETQYF
CDR3nt: TGTGCCAGCAGCCAGTTTGGGGGCAGGGGGGAAGAGACCCAGTACTTC
d_gene: .
j_gene: TRBJ2-5
v_gene: TRBV5-6
abundance: .

CDR3aa: CAWGGRMRDTQYF
CDR3nt: TGTGCCTGGGGCGGGAGGATGAGGGATACGCAGTATTTT
d_gene: TRBD2
j_gene: TRBJ2-3
v_gene: TRBV30
abundance: .

CDR3aa: CASSPTTGLAGETGELFF
CDR3nt: TGTGCCAGCTCACCGACTACGGGACTAGCGGGAGAGACCGGGGAGCTGTTTTTT
d_gene: TRBD2
j_gene: TRBJ2-2
v_gene: TRBV18
abundance: .

CDR3aa: CASSLLAGGRNEQFF
CDR3nt: TGTGCCAGCAGCTTACTAGCGGGAGGGCGGAATGAGCAGTTCTTC
d_gene: TRBD2
j_gene: TRBJ2-1
v_gene: TRBV7-9
abundance: .

CDR3aa: CAWSGQGAQPQHF
CDR3nt: TGTGCCTGGAGCGGACAGGGGGCTCAGCCCCAGCATTTT
d_gene: TRBD1
j_gene: TRBJ1-5
v_gene: TRBV30
abundance: .

CDR3aa: CASSPTGVNYEQYF
CDR3nt: TGTGCCAGCAGCCCCACCGGGGTCAACTACGAGCAGTACTTC
d_gene: .
j_gene: TRBJ2-7
v_gene: TRBV11-2
abundance: .

CDR3aa: CASSSDPGQVAKNIQYF
CDR3nt: TGTGCCAGCAGTTCGGATCCGGGACAAGTAGCCAAAAACATTCAGTACTTC
d_gene: .
j_gene: TRBJ2-4
v_gene: TRBV28
abundance: .

CDR3aa: CASSRPGTGRHGYTF
CDR3nt: TGTGCCAGCAGCCGTCCCGGGACAGGGAGACATGGCTACACCTTC
d_gene: TRBD1
j_gene: TRBJ1-2
v_gene: TRBV5-4
abundance: few

CDR3aa: CASSIGGVKGTQYF
CDR3nt: TGTGCCAGTAGTATTGGGGGGGTGAAAGGGACCCAGTACTTC
d_gene: TRBD2
j_gene: TRBJ2-5
v_gene: TRBV19
abundance: .

CDR3aa: CAWRTGKRDNEQFF
CDR3nt: TGTGCCTGGAGGACAGGCAAAAGGGACAATGAGCAGTTCTTC
d_gene: .
j_gene: TRBJ2-1
v_gene: TRBV30
abundance: .

CDR3aa: CASSQDLSSGTTISYEQYF
CDR3nt: TGTGCCAGCAGCCAAGATTTATCTAGCGGGACTACTATCTCCTACGAGCAGTACTTC
d_gene: TRBD2
j_gene: TRBJ2-7
v_gene: TRBV4-2
abundance: .

CDR3aa: CASSEKFIARKEQYF
CDR3nt: TGTGCCAGCAGTGAAAAATTTATAGCGCGGAAGGAGCAGTACTTC
d_gene: .
j_gene: TRBJ2-7
v_gene: TRBV2
abundance: .

CDR3aa: CASIRTAGGQETQYF
CDR3nt: TGTGCCAGCATCAGGACAGCTGGCGGACAAGAGACCCAGTACTTC
d_gene: .
j_gene: TRBJ2-5
v_gene: TRBV7-2
abundance: .

CDR3aa: CASASAGGTGDEQFF
CDR3nt: TGTGCCAGCGCGTCAGCGGGAGGGACCGGCGATGAGCAGTTCTTC
d_gene: TRBD2
j_gene: TRBJ2-1
v_gene: TRBV2
abundance: .

CDR3aa: CASSLVSQGSTGELFF
CDR3nt: TGCGCCAGCAGCTTGGTTTCCCAAGGGAGCACCGGGGAGCTGTTTTTT
d_gene: .
j_gene: TRBJ2-2
v_gene: TRBV5-1
abundance: many

CDR3aa: CASGLGRDTQYF
CDR3nt: TGTGCCAGTGGCCTGGGGAGAGATACCCAGTACTTC
d_gene: .
j_gene: TRBJ2-5
v_gene: TRBV19
abundance: .

CDR3aa: CASSYSLAGADTQYF
CDR3nt: TGTGCCAGCAGTTACTCCCTAGCGGGAGCAGATACGCAGTATTTT
d_gene: TRBD2
j_gene: TRBJ2-3
v_gene: TRBV6-5
abundance: .

CDR3aa: CASSLAMAGTYNEQFF
CDR3nt: TGTGCCAGCAGCTTGGCCATGGCGGGAACTTACAATGAGCAGTTCTTC
d_gene: .
j_gene: TRBJ2-1
v_gene: TRBV5-6
abundance: once

CDR3aa: CASSEYSDTQYF
CDR3nt: TGTGCCAGCAGCGAGTACTCGGATACGCAGTATTTT
d_gene: .
j_gene: TRBJ2-3
v_gene: TRBV7-2
abundance: .

CDR3aa: CASSAPGQGAYGYTF
CDR3nt: TGTGCCAGCAGCGCCCCGGGACAGGGGGCCTATGGCTACACCTTC
d_gene: TRBD1
j_gene: TRBJ1-2
v_gene: TRBV9
abundance: .

CDR3aa: CASSDVQGARYEQYF
CDR3nt: TGCGCCAGCAGTGACGTACAGGGGGCTCGTTACGAGCAGTACTTC
d_gene: TRBD1
j_gene: TRBJ2-7
v_gene: TRBV10-2
abundance: few

CDR3aa: CASSRQPSGRVTAMNTEAFF
CDR3nt: TGTGCCAGCTCACGTCAGCCATCGGGAAGAGTCACAGCCATGAACACTGAAGCTTTCTTT
d_gene: .
j_gene: TRBJ1-1
v_gene: TRBV18
abundance: .

CDR3aa: CASSYYRGNSYEQYF
CDR3nt: TGTGCCAGTAGTTATTACAGGGGCAACTCCTACGAGCAGTACTTC
d_gene: TRBD1
j_gene: TRBJ2-7
v_gene: TRBV6-5
abundance: .

CDR3aa: CASSSTGGGYGYTF
CDR3nt: TGTGCCAGCAGTTCGACAGGGGGTGGATATGGCTACACCTTC
d_gene: TRBD1
j_gene: TRBJ1-2
v_gene: TRBV27
abundance: .

CDR3aa: CASSLSPLTDYEQYF
CDR3nt: TGTGCCAGCAGTTTATCTCCTCTCACAGACTACGAGCAGTACTTC
d_gene: .
j_gene: TRBJ2-7
v_gene: TRBV28
abundance: few

CDR3aa: CASSEQGHPSGNTEAFF
CDR3nt: TGTGCCAGCAGTGAACAGGGACACCCCAGCGGGAACACTGAAGCTTTCTTT
d_gene: .
j_gene: TRBJ1-1
v_gene: TRBV25-1
abundance: .

CDR3aa: CASSIARGDEQFF
CDR3nt: TGTGCCAGTAGTATCGCAAGAGGAGATGAGCAGTTCTTC
d_gene: .
j_gene: TRBJ2-1
v_gene: TRBV19
abundance: .

CDR3aa: CASSLLIRGTLIADEQFF
CDR3nt: TGTGCCAGCAGCTTATTAATTCGCGGGACCCTCATAGCCGATGAGCAGTTCTTC
d_gene: .
j_gene: TRBJ2-1
v_gene: TRBV11-2
abundance: .

CDR3aa: CASITSGRTGELFF
CDR3nt: TGTGCCAGCATCACTAGCGGGAGGACCGGGGAGCTGTTTTTT
d_gene: TRBD2
j_gene: TRBJ2-2
v_gene: TRBV28
abundance: .

CDR3aa: CASTPFSSGANVLTF
CDR3nt: TGCGCCAGCACCCCTTTCAGCTCTGGGGCCAACGTCCTGACTTTC
d_gene: .
j_gene: TRBJ2-6
v_gene: TRBV4-1
abundance: once

CDR3aa: CASSPLTSGRAADEQFF
CDR3nt: TGTGCCAGCAGCCCACTAACTAGCGGGAGGGCGGCGGATGAGCAGTTCTTC
d_gene: TRBD2
j_gene: TRBJ2-1
v_gene: TRBV11-2
abundance: .

CDR3aa: CASSQVQARGYTF
CDR3nt: TGTGCCAGCAGCCAGGTACAGGCGAGAGGCTACACCTTC
d_gene: .
j_gene: TRBJ1-2
v_gene: TRBV14
abundance: .

CDR3aa: CSVVKDSKNYEQYF
CDR3nt: TGCAGCGTCGTGAAGGACAGTAAAAACTACGAGCAGTACTTC
d_gene: .
j_gene: TRBJ2-7
v_gene: TRBV29-1
abundance: .

CDR3aa: CAISTGTGLYGYTF
CDR3nt: TGTGCCATCAGTACCGGGACAGGACTCTATGGCTACACCTTC
d_gene: TRBD1
j_gene: TRBJ1-2
v_gene: TRBV10-3
abundance: .

CDR3aa: CASRGSDTEAFF
CDR3nt: TGTGCCAGCAGGGGGAGCGACACTGAAGCTTTCTTT
d_gene: .
j_gene: TRBJ1-1
v_gene: TRBV6-6
abundance: .

CDR3aa: CASSLAQGRADTQYF
CDR3nt: TGTGCCAGCAGCTTAGCACAGGGAAGGGCAGATACGCAGTATTTT
d_gene: .
j_gene: TRBJ2-3
v_gene: TRBV7-6
abundance: few

CDR3aa: CASTMTSGIAGANVLTF
CDR3nt: TGTGCCAGCACCATGACTAGCGGGATTGCTGGGGCCAACGTCCTGACTTTC
d_gene: TRBD2
j_gene: TRBJ2-6
v_gene: TRBV27
abundance: .

CDR3aa: CASTPTMGTVYGYTF
CDR3nt: TGTGCCAGTACCCCTACGATGGGGACTGTTTATGGCTACACCTTC
d_gene: .
j_gene: TRBJ1-2
v_gene: TRBV19
abundance: .

CDR3aa: CASSYMGQGADEQYF
CDR3nt: TGCGCCAGCAGCTACATGGGGCAGGGGGCGGACGAGCAGTACTTC
d_gene: TRBD1
j_gene: TRBJ2-7
v_gene: TRBV5-1
abundance: .

CDR3aa: CASSHGGLSGANVLTF
CDR3nt: TGCGCCAGCAGCCATGGGGGACTCTCTGGGGCCAACGTCCTGACTTTC
d_gene: .
j_gene: TRBJ2-6
v_gene: TRBV4-1
abundance: .

CDR3aa: CASSTWGLAEETQYF
CDR3nt: TGTGCCAGCAGTACCTGGGGACTAGCAGAAGAGACCCAGTACTTC
d_gene: TRBD2
j_gene: TRBJ2-5
v_gene: TRBV6-5
abundance: .